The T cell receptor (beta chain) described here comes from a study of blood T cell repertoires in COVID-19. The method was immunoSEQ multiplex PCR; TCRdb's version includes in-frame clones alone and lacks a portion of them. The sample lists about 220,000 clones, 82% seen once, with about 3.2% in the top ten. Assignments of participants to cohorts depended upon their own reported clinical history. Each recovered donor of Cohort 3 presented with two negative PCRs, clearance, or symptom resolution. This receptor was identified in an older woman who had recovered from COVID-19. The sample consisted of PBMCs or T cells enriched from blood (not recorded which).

Here the CDR3 DNA reads TGTGCCAGCAGTCGGCTAGCGGGGCCCACAGATACGCAGTATTTT. It specifies CASSRLAGPTDTQYF. This chain links TRBV7-6 with TRBJ2-3; 9 bases are shared with TRBD2. Germline V gene data show CDR1 as SGHVS and CDR2 as FNYEAQ. Trimming at V came to 6 bases and at J to 2 bases, leaving 6 bases not matched to a gene. This CDR3 has 15 residues. Together with reference TRBV7-6 and TRBJ2-3, the CDR3 gives the full variable domain: GAGVSQSPRYKVTKRGQDVALRCDPISGHVSLYWYRQALGQGPEFLTYFNYEAQQDKSGLPNDRFSAERPEGSISTLTIQRTEQRDSAMYRCASSRLAGPTDTQYFGPGTRLTVL.